The 6 T cell receptor beta chains below all came from one sample that was sequenced in a study of T cell responses to AZD1222 COVID-19 vaccine. Produced via immunoSEQ multiplex PCR; TCRdb's table is partial and in-frame only. Counted here are about 160,000 clones, roughly 90% occurring once; the ten biggest clones make up around 5.2%. Sequences were derived from peripheral blood, sampled on day 0 of AZD1222 vaccination. The receptors were gathered from an adult in good health.

The CDR3 spells CASRWGIGYGYTF. The DNA for the CDR3 is TGTGCCAGCCGTTGGGGGATAGGCTATGGCTACACCTTC. The V call is TRBV6-5, the J call TRBJ1-2; tentative D call: TRBD1 (5 bases). In germline, CDR1 is MNHEY, CDR2 SVGAGI. V dropped 8 bases and J dropped 4 bases, with 14 bases sitting between them. This CDR3 contains 13 residues.

The chain employs TRBV19 and TRBJ1-1; 7 nucleotides agree with TRBD1. The CDR3 extends over 14 amino acids. Germline V gene sequence: CDR1 LNHDA, CDR2 SQIVND (reference sequence). The ends lost 8 bases at V and 0 bases at J; junction bases unmatched: 6. The CDR3 nucleotides read TGTGCCAGTTATGACAGGGAACTGAACACTGAAGCTTTCTTT. Its translation is CASYDRELNTEAFF.

The chain joins TRBV7-8 to TRBJ1-2, with 11 bases lining up with TRBD1. This CDR3 is 16 amino acids long. Per germline, CDR1 SGHVS and CDR2 FQNEAQ. The J segment lost 4 bases and the V segment lost 5 bases, leaving 9 bases of the junction unmatched. The CDR3 here is CASSPLGQGAVYGYTF. The CDR3 coding sequence is TGTGCCAGCAGCCCCTTAGGACAGGGGGCAGTCTATGGCTACACCTTC.

CDR3 sequence reads: CASSEAGSTNEKLFF. The CDR3 coding sequence is TGTGCCAGCAGTGAAGCAGGGTCAACTAATGAAAAACTGTTTTTT. The chain carries TRBV6-1 and TRBJ1-4; D ambiguous. CDR1 and CDR2 (germline): MNHNS, SASEGT. The CDR3 runs to 15 residues. The V end lost 0 bases, the J end lost 0 bases, and 5 bases lay between the germline ends.

The chain combines TRBV4-2 with TRBJ2-5; D is possibly TRBD1 or TRBD2 (5 bases each). There are 13 residues in the CDR3. V was pared by 0 bases and J by 4 bases, with 6 bases between. Germline V CDR1 and CDR2: LGHNA, YNFKEQ. The CDR3 sequence: CASSQDGGETQYF. The CDR3 nucleotides read TGTGCCAGCAGCCAAGATGGGGGAGAGACCCAGTACTTC.

The CDR3 sequence is CASSLGGRVNEQYF. The CDR3 region has the DNA TGTGCCAGCAGCTTAGGAGGGAGGGTAAACGAGCAGTACTTC. This chain joins TRBV5-4 and TRBJ2-7; TRBD2 matches 7 bases. The CDR3 contains 14 residues. Germline V CDR1 and CDR2: SGHNT, YYREEE (reference sequence). With 2 bases clipped from V and 5 bases from J, the junction kept 7 bases outside the gene matches. Full variable domain (rest looked up from reference TRBV5-4 and TRBJ2-7): ETGVTQSPTHLIKTRGQQVTLRCSSQSGHNTVSWYQQALGQGPQFIFQYYREEENGRGNFPPRFSGLQFPNYSSELNVNALELDDSALYLCASSLGGRVNEQYFGPGTRLTVT.